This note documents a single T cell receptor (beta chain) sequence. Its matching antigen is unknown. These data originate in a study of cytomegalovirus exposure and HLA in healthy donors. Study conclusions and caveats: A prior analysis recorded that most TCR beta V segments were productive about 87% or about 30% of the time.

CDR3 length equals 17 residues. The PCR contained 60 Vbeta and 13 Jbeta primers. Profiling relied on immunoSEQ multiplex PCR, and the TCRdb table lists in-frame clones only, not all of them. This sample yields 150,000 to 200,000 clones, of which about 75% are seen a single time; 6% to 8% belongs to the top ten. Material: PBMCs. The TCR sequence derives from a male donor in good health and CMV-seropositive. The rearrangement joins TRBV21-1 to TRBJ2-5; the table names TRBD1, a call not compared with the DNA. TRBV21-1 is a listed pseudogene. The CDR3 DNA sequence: TGTGCCAGCAGCACTCTAGACGAAACGGACAGACAAGAGACCCAGTACTTC. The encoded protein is CASSTLDETDRQETQYF.